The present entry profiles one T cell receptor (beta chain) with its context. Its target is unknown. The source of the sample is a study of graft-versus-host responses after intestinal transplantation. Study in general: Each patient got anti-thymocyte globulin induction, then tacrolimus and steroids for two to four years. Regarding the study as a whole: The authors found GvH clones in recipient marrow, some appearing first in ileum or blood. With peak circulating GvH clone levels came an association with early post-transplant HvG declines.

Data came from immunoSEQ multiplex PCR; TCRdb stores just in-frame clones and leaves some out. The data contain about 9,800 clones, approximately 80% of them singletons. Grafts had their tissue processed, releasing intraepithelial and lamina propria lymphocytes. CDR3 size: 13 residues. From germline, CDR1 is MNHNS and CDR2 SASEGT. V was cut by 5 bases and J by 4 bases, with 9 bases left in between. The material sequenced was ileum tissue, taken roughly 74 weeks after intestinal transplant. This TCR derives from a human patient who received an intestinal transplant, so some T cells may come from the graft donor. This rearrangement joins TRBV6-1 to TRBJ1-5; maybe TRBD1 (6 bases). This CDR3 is CASSSRGNQPQHF. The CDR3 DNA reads TGTGCCAGCAGTTCCAGGGGTAATCAGCCCCAGCATTTT.